One and the same sample provided the 13 T cell receptor beta chains below, sequenced in a study of blood T cell repertoires in COVID-19. Sequenced by immunoSEQ multiplex PCR; TCRdb stores in-frame clones only, minus some. The sample holds 150,000 to 200,000 clones; more than 80% are singletons and the top ten take approximately 3%. Sequencing used peripheral blood. Source of these receptors: a man aged 55 to 70 with acute or convalescent COVID-19.

The gene calls are TRBV7-3 and TRBJ1-1, with 9 positions matching TRBD1. The J segment lost 4 bases and the V segment lost 5 bases, leaving 8 bases of the junction unmatched. The germline V gene encodes CDR1 SGHTA and CDR2 FQGTGA. This CDR3 has 15 amino acids. The CDR3, as DNA: TGTGCCAGCAGCCCTATGGGACAGGGAAGCACTGAAGCTTTCTTT. Its translation: CASSPMGQGSTEAFF.

This chain links TRBV19 with TRBJ1-5; TRBD1 aligns across 9 bases. V was clipped by 4 bases and J by 6 bases; unmatched bases: 10. Germline V gene data show CDR1 as LNHDA and CDR2 as SQIVND (reference sequence). CDR3 length equals 16 residues. CDR3 region: CASSTQTGGASQPQHF. CDR3 nucleotides: TGTGCCAGTAGTACCCAGACAGGGGGTGCAAGTCAGCCCCAGCATTTT.

The V call is TRBV11-2, the J call TRBJ1-4, with D possibly matching TRBD1 (5 bases). V gave up 2 bases and J gave up 4 bases, with 11 bases separating them. The germline V gene has CDR1 SGHAT and CDR2 FQNNGV. The CDR3 loop spans 15 amino acids. The CDR3 sequence is CASSLMGLGNEKLFF. CDR3 nucleotides: TGTGCCAGCAGCTTAATGGGGCTGGGTAATGAAAAACTGTTTTTT.

This clone appeared once. The rearrangement joins TRBV6-2 or TRBV6-3 to TRBJ1-1; unclear D gene. V lost 1 base and J 5 bases, leaving 11 bases between the germline ends. The CDR3 contains 14 residues. The germline V gene encodes CDR1 MNHEY and CDR2 SVGEGT. Written as DNA, the CDR3 is TGTGCCAGCAGTTACTTCGAGGTGCTGACTGAAGCTTTCTTT. The encoded protein is CASSYFEVLTEAFF.

This rearrangement joins TRBV5-1 to TRBJ1-4; 8 bases map to TRBD1. The V gene's germline CDR1 is SGHRS and CDR2 YFSETQ. V was clipped by 4 bases and J by 7 bases; unmatched bases: 9. This CDR3 comprises 15 residues. CDR3 sequence (DNA): TGCGCCAGCAGCGGAAGCGGACAGGGAGGTGAAAAACTGTTTTTT. Protein sequence: CASSGSGQGGEKLFF. The full variable domain, completed using reference TRBV5-1 and TRBJ1-4, is KAGVTQTPRYLIKTRGQQVTLSCSPISGHRSVSWYQQTPGQGLQFLFEYFSETQRNKGNFPGRFSGRQFSNSRSEMNVSTLELGDSALYLCASSGSGQGGEKLFFGSGTQLSVL.

This chain joins TRBV5-1 and TRBJ1-5, with unresolved D. CDR1 is SGHRS and CDR2 is YFSETQ in the germline V gene. V lost 3 bases, J lost 2 bases, and 6 bases lay in between. The length of the CDR3 is 13 residues. CDR3 nucleotide sequence: TGCGCCAGCAGCTACCGGGGCAATCAGCCCCAGCATTTT. It is translated as CASSYRGNQPQHF.

The chain employs TRBV4-1 and TRBJ1-5, with D perhaps TRBD1 (6 bases). CDR1 and CDR2 (germline): MGHRA, YSYEKL. V lost 4 bases and J 7 bases, leaving 14 bases between the germline ends. The CDR3 sequence is 14 residues long. The CDR3 spells CASSPAGALQPQHF. CDR3 sequence (DNA): TGCGCCAGCAGCCCGGCGGGGGCCTTACAGCCCCAGCATTTT.

The rearrangement uses TRBV11-2 and TRBJ2-3; D not certain. The CDR3 covers 15 residues. V shed 3 bases and J shed 2 bases, with 12 bases lying between them. Germline CDR1 is SGHAT and CDR2 is FQNNGV. This CDR3 is CASSLTNAATDTQYF. For the CDR3, the DNA is TGTGCCAGCAGCTTGACAAATGCCGCCACAGATACGCAGTATTTT.

V usage is TRBV6-6 and J usage is TRBJ1-5, with 7 bases that match TRBD1. The CDR3 is 13 amino acids. Germline values: CDR1 MNHNY, CDR2 SVGAGI (reference sequence). With 7 bases clipped from V and 4 bases from J, the junction kept 4 bases outside the gene matches. The DNA of the CDR3 is TGTGCCAGCATTTCAGGGGGGAATCAGCCCCAGCATTTT. It yields the protein CASISGGNQPQHF.

This chain connects TRBV19 to TRBJ1-5; the D is unclear. The CDR3 has 13 amino acids. The ends were cut back, 3 bases at V and 4 bases at J, with 7 bases in the middle. CDR1 and CDR2 from the germline V gene are LNHDA and SQIVND (reference sequence). CDR3 region: CASSMTGNQPQHF. The CDR3 DNA is TGTGCCAGTAGTATGACGGGAAATCAGCCCCAGCATTTT.

This rearrangement joins TRBV5-1 to TRBJ1-2, with D possibly TRBD1 on 5 matching bases. CDR3 length equals 15 residues. The ends were cut back, 7 bases at V and 3 bases at J, with 19 bases in the middle. In germline, CDR1 is SGHRS, CDR2 YFSETQ. The DNA for the CDR3 is TGCGCCAGCGGGCCGGGGGATGATTGGGACTATGGCTACACCTTC. This gives the protein CASGPGDDWDYGYTF.

The CDR3 nucleotides are TGTGCCTGGAGTGTAGTGGGCAGGGGGAATGAAAAACTGTTTTTT. This codes for CAWSVVGRGNEKLFF. The chain uses TRBV30 and TRBJ1-4; TRBD1 matches at 7 bases. The V gene's germline CDR1 is GTSNPN and CDR2 SVGIG (reference sequence). The V segment lost 0 bases and the J segment 5 bases; nucleotides outside the gene matches: 6. The CDR3 has 15 amino acids.

The chain joins TRBV25-1 to TRBJ1-2; D uncertain. Trimming pared 1 base from V and 8 bases from J, leaving 5 bases between. This CDR3 has 11 residues. Germline CDR1 MGHDK, CDR2 SYGVNS. Here the CDR3 DNA reads TGTGCCAGCAGTGAATTGCGGGGCTACACCTTC. Protein product: CASSELRGYTF.